The text below deals with one TCR beta chain. No antigen is known for it. Germline V gene data show CDR1 as SNHLY and CDR2 as FYNNEI. Trimming at V came to 8 bases and at J to 5 bases, leaving 2 bases not matched to a gene. The CDR3 consists of 12 residues. This sample stems from a study of beta chain features in type 1 diabetes. Findings of the study overall: All four CD4+ subsets of Type 1 diabetes patients contained TCRB CDR3s that were moderately but significantly shorter.

Expressed TCRB transcripts were sequenced because the entire RNA isolate underwent reverse transcription. TCRdb's table, derived via immunoSEQ multiplex PCR, lists solely in-frame clones and lacks some. The sample records hundreds of thousands of clones, approximately 12% being singletons. The chain employs TRBV2 and TRBJ1-1; TRBD1 aligns across 10 bases. Sequencing input: naive CD4+ T cells from blood. This sequence was found in a woman aged 18 to 35 with type 1 diabetes. The CDR3 reads CASDRGPTEAFF. The CDR3 DNA follows: TGTGCCAGCGACAGGGGGCCGACTGAAGCTTTCTTT.